This note documents a single TCR beta chain sequence. Its antigen is unknown. TCR beta CDR3 region amplification was performed from RNA transcripts. Using the HTBI primer set, a first-round RT-PCR was run on the TCR CDR3. TCRdb re-called the multiplex PCR reads with MiXCR, one entry per CDR3 protein. This table holds more than 300,000 distinct CDR3 sequences, 17% found once. Hyperthyroidism, newly diagnosed and lasting under 2 months, affected patients aged 18 to 65. On the basis of clinical symptoms, serum thyroxine and TRAb, thyroid ultrasound and orbital computed tomography, diagnoses were made. Germline V gene sequence: CDR1 LNHNV, CDR2 YYDKDF (reference sequence). The CDR3 covers 14 residues. V lost 4 bases and J lost 4, with 14 bases in between. This record comes from a study of T cells in Graves' hyperthyroidism and ophthalmopathy. Study-wide results and caveats: Most thyroid clonotypes expanded above 0.001 were also detected in blood.

The TCR was taken from a woman in her twenties or thirties with Graves' hyperthyroidism that later progressed to Graves' ophthalmopathy. The rearrangement uses TRBV15 and TRBJ2-7; possible D gene TRBD2, 6 bases. Sequencing was carried out using blood. The CDR3, as DNA: TGTGCCACCAGCACCGGGACGGGGACTTACGAGCAGTACTTC. This translates into CATSTGTGTYEQYF.